This TCR beta chain was observed in a study of cytomegalovirus exposure and HLA in healthy donors. Study outcomes and limitations: In a later analysis, most CMV-associated TCR beta chains appeared HLA-restricted.

The trim removed 2 bases at V and 5 bases at J, leaving 8 bases unmatched. Germline CDR1 ENHRY, CDR2 SYGVKD. The length of the CDR3 is 15 residues. Researchers ran the PCR with 60 Vbeta and 13 Jbeta primers. The authors' processing: In a later analysis, approximately 80 million unique TCR beta chains included roughly 11 million shared by two or more donors. This table comes from immunoSEQ multiplex PCR, and its TCRdb copy is limited to in-frame clones, with some not included. That table furnishes V, J and clone size, whereas the DNA furnished D and trimming. The profile shows some 90,000 clones, 70% to 85% of them singletons. This clone was seen more than once but under ten times. Its antigen is unidentified.

This TCR derives from a man aged 25-45 years in good health and CMV-seronegative. The chain links TRBV10-3 to TRBJ1-1, with TRBD1 matching over 7 bases. Sequenced: PBMCs. The CDR3 here is CAISETTGAGTEAFF. The CDR3 region has the DNA TGTGCCATCAGTGAGACAACAGGGGCTGGGACTGAAGCTTTCTTT.